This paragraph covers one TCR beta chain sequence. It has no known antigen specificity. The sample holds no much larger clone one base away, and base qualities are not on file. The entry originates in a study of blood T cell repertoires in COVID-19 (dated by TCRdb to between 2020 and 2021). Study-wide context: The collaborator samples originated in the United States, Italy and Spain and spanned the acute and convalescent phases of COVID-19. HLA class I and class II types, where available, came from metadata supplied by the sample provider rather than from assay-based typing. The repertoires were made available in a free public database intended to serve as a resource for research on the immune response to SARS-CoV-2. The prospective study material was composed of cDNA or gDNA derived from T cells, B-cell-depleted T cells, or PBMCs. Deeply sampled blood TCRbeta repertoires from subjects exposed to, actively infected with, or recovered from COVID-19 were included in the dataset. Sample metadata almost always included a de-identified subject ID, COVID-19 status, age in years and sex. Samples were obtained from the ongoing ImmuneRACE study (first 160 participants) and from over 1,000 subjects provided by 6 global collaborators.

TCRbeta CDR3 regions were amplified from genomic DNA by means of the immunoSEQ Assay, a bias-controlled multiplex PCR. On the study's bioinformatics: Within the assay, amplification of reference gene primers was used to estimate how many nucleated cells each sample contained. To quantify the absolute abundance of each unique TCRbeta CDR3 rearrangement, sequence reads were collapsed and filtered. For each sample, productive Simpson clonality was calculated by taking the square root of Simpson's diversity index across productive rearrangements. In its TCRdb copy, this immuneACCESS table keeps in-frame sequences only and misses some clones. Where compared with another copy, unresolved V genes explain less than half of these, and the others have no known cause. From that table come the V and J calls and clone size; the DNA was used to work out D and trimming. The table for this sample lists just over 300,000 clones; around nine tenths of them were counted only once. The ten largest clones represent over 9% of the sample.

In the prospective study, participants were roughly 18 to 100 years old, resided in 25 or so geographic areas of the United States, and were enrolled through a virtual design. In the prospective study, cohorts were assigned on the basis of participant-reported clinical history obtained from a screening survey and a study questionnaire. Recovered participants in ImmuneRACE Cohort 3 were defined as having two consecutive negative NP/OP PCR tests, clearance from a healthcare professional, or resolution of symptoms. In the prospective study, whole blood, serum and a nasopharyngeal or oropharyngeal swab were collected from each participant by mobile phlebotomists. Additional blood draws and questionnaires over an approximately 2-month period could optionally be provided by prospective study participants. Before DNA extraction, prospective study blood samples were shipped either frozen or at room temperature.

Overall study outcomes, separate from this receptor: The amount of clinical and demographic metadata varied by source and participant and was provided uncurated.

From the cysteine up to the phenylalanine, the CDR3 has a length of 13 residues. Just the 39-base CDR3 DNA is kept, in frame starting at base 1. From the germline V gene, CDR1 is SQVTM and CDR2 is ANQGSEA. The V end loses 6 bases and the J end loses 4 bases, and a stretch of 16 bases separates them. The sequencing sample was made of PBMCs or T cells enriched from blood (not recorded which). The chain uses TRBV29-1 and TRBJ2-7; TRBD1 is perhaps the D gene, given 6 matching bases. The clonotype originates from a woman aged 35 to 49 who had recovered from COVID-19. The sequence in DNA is TGCAGCGTGGTAAACCAGACAGGTTACGAGCAGTACTTC. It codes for CSVVNQTGYEQYF.